This T cell receptor (beta chain) was observed in a study of blood T cells in healthy people across ages. Study-level results: Unsorted PBMCs ruled out conclusive naive versus antigen-experienced comparison. Long-lived donors had more naive CD4+ cells and higher diversity than aged donors.

This clonotype occurred a few times. Its antigen is still unknown. A second roughly 6 to 12 cycle PCR used barcoded and J-beta primers. Each cDNA molecule carried a tag from a template-switch adaptor that contained 12 random nucleotides. One entry per CDR3 protein, called by TCRdb with MiXCR from the 5' RACE reads. This table has about 1.4 million distinct CDR3 sequences, around 55% appearing once. Germline V CDR1 and CDR2: MNHEY, SMNVEV (reference sequence). V was pared by 5 bases and J by 6 bases, with 8 bases of the junction left unmatched. This CDR3 comprises 15 residues. This chain uses TRBV27 with TRBJ2-3; the match to TRBD2 covers 10 bases. This clonotype originated in a man between 18 and 35 years old in good health. Sample: blood. The CDR3 sequence is CASSQAGGWADTQYF. DNA for the CDR3: TGTGCCAGCAGTCAAGCGGGAGGGTGGGCGGATACGCAGTATTTT.